This TCR beta chain was observed in a study of immune characterization of retroperitoneal liposarcoma. In TCRdb, the PCR reads were re-called with MiXCR into one record per CDR3 protein. The sample lists approximately 11,000 distinct CDR3 sequences, around 28% occurring once. This clonotype appeared a few times. Germline V gives CDR1 SGHAT, CDR2 FQNNGV. The CDR3 loop spans 14 amino acids. V was clipped by 5 bases and J by 1 base, with 12 bases between them. This TCR derives from a male donor with retroperitoneal liposarcoma. The specimen was tumor tissue. The rearrangement links TRBV11-2 to TRBJ2-7, with D perhaps TRBD1 (5 bases). The CDR3 DNA reads TGTGCCAGCAGCGAGCTCAGGGTTTCCTACGAGCAGTACTTC. It codes for CASSELRVSYEQYF.